One and the same sample provided the 18 T cell receptor beta chains below, sequenced in a study of blood T cell repertoires in COVID-19. Sequencing was performed with immunoSEQ multiplex PCR; in TCRdb, only in-frame clones are kept and a portion is missing. The data contain under 250,000 clones, roughly 84% of them singletons. The material sequenced was peripheral blood. These receptor sequences come from a man in his fifties or sixties with active or convalescent COVID-19.

This clone was observed a single time. This rearrangement joins TRBV4-2 to TRBJ2-1; 8 bases match TRBD2. This CDR3 has 16 residues. Unmatched junction bases numbered 7, after V lost 0 bases and J lost 6 bases. Looked up from germline, CDR1 is LGHNA and CDR2 is YNFKEQ. The CDR3 region is CASSQDYGGGTNEQFF. The CDR3 bases are TGTGCCAGCAGCCAAGATTATGGCGGGGGGACCAATGAGCAGTTCTTC.

This chain joins TRBV28 and TRBJ2-1; D remains unclear. The V end lost 6 bases, the J end lost 5 bases, and 11 bases lay between the germline ends. From germline, CDR1 is MDHEN and CDR2 SYDVKM. The CDR3 runs 13 residues. In nucleotides, the CDR3 is TGTGCCAGCAGCAGGTCCCTTAACAATGAGCAGTTCTTC. Protein: CASSRSLNNEQFF.

V is TRBV10-3 and J is TRBJ1-1; D is unresolved. CDR3 length: 13 residues. Trimming took off 0 bases at V and 7 bases at J, with 9 bases between the two ends. Germline V lookup: CDR1 ENHRY, CDR2 SYGVKD. CDR3 in amino acids: CAISESRGSEAFF. The CDR3 nucleotides are TGTGCCATCAGTGAGTCGAGAGGCAGTGAAGCTTTCTTT.

This sequence joins TRBV6-4 and TRBJ2-7; no reliable D call. The CDR3 length is 14 residues. Germline V gene lookup returns CDR1 MRHNA and CDR2 SNTAGT. Trimming removed 5 bases at V and 0 bases at J, with 11 bases between. CDR3 region: CASSTEVGSYEQYF. The CDR3 bases are TGTGCCAGCAGTACCGAGGTCGGCTCCTACGAGCAGTACTTC.

This sequence joins TRBV19 and TRBJ2-7; perhaps TRBD2 as D (5 bases). Looked up from germline, CDR1 is LNHDA and CDR2 is SQIVND (reference sequence). This CDR3 spans 14 amino acids. V lost 5 bases to trimming and J lost 0 bases, with 11 bases between them. The CDR3 loop is CASSPLRDSYEQYF. The CDR3 coding sequence is TGTGCCAGTAGTCCCCTCCGGGACTCCTACGAGCAGTACTTC.

The chain recombines TRBV30 with TRBJ2-7; D may be TRBD1 (5 bases). The germline V gene encodes CDR1 GTSNPN and CDR2 SVGIG (reference sequence). The length of the CDR3 is 12 residues. V was trimmed by 0 bases and J by 5 bases, leaving 8 bases between them. This CDR3 reads CAWSVGRDEQYF. Here the CDR3 DNA reads TGTGCCTGGAGTGTTGGCAGGGACGAGCAGTACTTC.

The sample holds one count of this clone. The junction departs from germline at one end; a sequencing error may be responsible. CDR3 nucleotides: TGTGCCAGCAGCTTATCCTCCGACAATGAGCAGTTCTTC. Protein sequence: CASSLSSDNEQFF. The genes are TRBV11-2 and TRBJ2-1; D is ambiguous. CDR1 and CDR2 from the germline V gene are SGHAT and FQNNGV. CDR3 size: 13 residues.

J is TRBJ2-1 and V is TRBV7-3, with 14 positions matching TRBD2. CDR1 SGHTA and CDR2 FQGTGA come from the germline V gene. V was pared by 5 bases and J by 7 bases, with 4 bases of the junction left unmatched. This CDR3 is built from 15 residues. In DNA, the CDR3 is TGTGCCAGCAGCCCGGGACTAGCGGGGGCGAATGAGCAGTTCTTC. This codes for CASSPGLAGANEQFF.

Points on this clone: Other DNA sequences within the sample encode an identical CDR3. This chain joins TRBV6-5 and TRBJ1-5; perhaps TRBD1 as D (6 bases). This CDR3 has 11 amino acids. The ends were cut back, 6 bases at V and 6 bases at J, with 6 bases in the middle. The germline V gene encodes CDR1 MNHEY and CDR2 SVGAGI. CDR3 loop: CASSRGQPQHF. In DNA, the CDR3 is TGTGCCAGCAGCAGGGGTCAGCCCCAGCATTTT.

The chain links TRBV7-9 to TRBJ2-3; perhaps TRBD1 as D (5 bases). The CDR3 is 15 residues long. V lost 3 bases and J 1 base, leaving 11 bases between the germline ends. Per the germline V gene, CDR1 is SEHNR and CDR2 is FQNEAQ (reference sequence). Written as DNA, the CDR3 is TGTGCCAGCAGCTTTTGGATGGGGCGCACAGATACGCAGTATTTT. This encodes CASSFWMGRTDTQYF.

This chain joins TRBV28 and TRBJ1-6, with 8 bases matching TRBD1. V trimming: 4 bases; J trimming: 10 bases; junction bases outside the gene matches: 9. There are 15 residues in the CDR3. The germline V gene encodes CDR1 MDHEN and CDR2 SYDVKM. The chain's CDR3 is CASSSETGVQSPLHF. In DNA form, the CDR3 reads TGTGCCAGCAGTTCGGAGACAGGGGTACAATCACCCCTCCACTTT.

V gene TRBV28 combines with J gene TRBJ2-7; D unresolved. Trimming pared 6 bases from V and 6 bases from J, leaving 9 bases between. The V gene's germline CDR1 is MDHEN and CDR2 SYDVKM. The CDR3 has 11 amino acids. CDR3 in amino acids: CASRTVREQYF. As DNA, the CDR3 is TGTGCCAGCAGAACAGTTCGCGAGCAGTACTTC.

This clone was counted only a few times. The V and J genes are TRBV19 and TRBJ1-4; no clear D gene. V lost 6 bases, J lost 8 bases, and 16 bases lay in between. Germline CDR1 is LNHDA and CDR2 is SQIVND (reference sequence). CDR3 size: 14 residues. CDR3: CASRARGNSEKLFF. The CDR3 DNA follows: TGTGCCAGTAGGGCTCGGGGAAATTCCGAAAAACTGTTTTTT. Filled out from reference TRBV19 and TRBJ1-4, the complete variable domain reads DGGITQSPKYLFRKEGQNVTLSCEQNLNHDAMYWYRQDPGQGLRLIYYSQIVNDFQKGDIAEGYSVSREKKESFPLTVTSAQKNPTAFYLCASRARGNSEKLFFGSGTQLSVL.

The genes are TRBV7-9 and TRBJ1-6; 7 nucleotides line up with TRBD1. This CDR3 is built from 14 residues. J was trimmed by 8 bases and V by 1 base; bases with no gene match: 2. The germline CDR1 and CDR2 sequences are SEHNR and FQNEAQ (reference sequence). This CDR3 reads CASSLGDRDSPLHF. CDR3 bases: TGTGCCAGCAGCTTAGGGGACAGAGATTCACCCCTCCACTTT.

This clone was counted many times. The chain joins TRBV2 to TRBJ2-3; D call uncertain. This CDR3 is 13 amino acids long. The V end was cut by 7 bases, the J end by 2 bases, with 10 bases between. Germline V gene sequence: CDR1 SNHLY, CDR2 FYNNEI. The CDR3 protein is CASTIRVTDTQYF. Here the CDR3 DNA reads TGTGCCAGCACAATCCGCGTCACAGATACGCAGTATTTT.

This clone has only a few counts. The rearrangement links TRBV4-1 to TRBJ1-2; possibly TRBD1 for D (6 bases). This CDR3 is built from 14 residues. The germline V and J ends were trimmed by 1 base and 7 bases, with 13 bases remaining between them. Germline CDR1 reads MGHRA; CDR2 reads YSYEKL. CDR3 residues: CASSQGDNGFGYTF. For the CDR3, the DNA is TGCGCCAGCAGCCAAGGGGACAATGGTTTTGGCTACACCTTC.

The chain joins TRBV10-3 to TRBJ2-2; tentative D call: TRBD1 (6 bases). Per the germline V gene, CDR1 is ENHRY and CDR2 is SYGVKD. The CDR3 consists of 14 residues. Trimming pared 8 bases from V and 3 bases from J, leaving 13 bases between. The CDR3 here is CAIAVQGDTGELFF. DNA of the CDR3: TGTGCCATCGCCGTACAGGGTGACACCGGGGAGCTGTTTTTT.

The chain joins TRBV13 to TRBJ1-1, with D possibly TRBD1 on 5 matching bases. V lost 6 bases and J lost 5, with 22 bases in between. Per germline, CDR1 PRHDT and CDR2 FYEKMQ (reference sequence). The length of the CDR3 is 16 residues. The CDR3 DNA follows: TGTGCCAGCAGTGGGTGGGACTGGGGGTTGGGGACTGAAGCTTTCTTT. As protein: CASSGWDWGLGTEAFF.